The subject of this entry is one T cell receptor beta chain. Its antigen is not known. The sample belongs to a study of T-cell memory formation after mild COVID-19. Regarding the study as a whole: Later expanders leaned CD4+, whereas day 15 to 85 contracting clones were balanced CD4/CD8. Pre-infection memory already had some responding clones, implying cross-reactive memory joined.

MiXCR, run by TCRdb on the 5' RACE reads, gives a single entry per CDR3 protein. The table lists 270,000 or so distinct CDR3 sequences, roughly 18% of them singletons. The CDR3 contains 15 residues. Germline CDR1 is SGHRS and CDR2 is YFSETQ. The V and J ends lost 1 base and 0 bases respectively, with 7 bases between them. V and J are TRBV5-1 and TRBJ2-2, with a weak D call TRBD1 (5 bases). The sequenced sample consisted of PBMCs or a T cell subset sorted from them (not recorded which). This TCR came from a man between 18 and 29 years old who had mild COVID-19 (a few samples of this study predate the infection). Cell type and time point are not known. In DNA, the CDR3 is TGCGCCAGCAGCTTGCGACAGACGAACACCGGGGAGCTGTTTTTT. It translates to CASSLRQTNTGELFF.